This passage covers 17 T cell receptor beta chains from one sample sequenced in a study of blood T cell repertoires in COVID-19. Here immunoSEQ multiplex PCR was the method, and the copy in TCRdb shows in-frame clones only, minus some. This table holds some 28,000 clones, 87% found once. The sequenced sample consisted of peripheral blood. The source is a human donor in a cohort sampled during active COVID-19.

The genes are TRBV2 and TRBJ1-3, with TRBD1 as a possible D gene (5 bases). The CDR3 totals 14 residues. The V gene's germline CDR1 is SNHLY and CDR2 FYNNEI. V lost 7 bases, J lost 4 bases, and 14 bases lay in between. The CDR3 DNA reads TGTGCCAGCACCAGGGTCCCCCAAGGAAACACCATATATTTT. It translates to CASTRVPQGNTIYF.

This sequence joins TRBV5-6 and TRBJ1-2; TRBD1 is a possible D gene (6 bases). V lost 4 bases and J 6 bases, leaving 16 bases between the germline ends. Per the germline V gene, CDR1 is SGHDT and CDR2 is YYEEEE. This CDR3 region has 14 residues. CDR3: CASSKGHSIDGYTF. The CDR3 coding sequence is TGTGCCAGCAGCAAGGGACACTCAATCGATGGCTACACCTTC.

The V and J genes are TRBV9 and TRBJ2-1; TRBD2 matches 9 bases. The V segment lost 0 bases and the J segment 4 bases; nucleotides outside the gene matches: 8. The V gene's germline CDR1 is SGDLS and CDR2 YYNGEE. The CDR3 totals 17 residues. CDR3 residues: CASSVAPSGANYNEQFF. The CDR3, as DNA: TGTGCCAGCAGCGTAGCTCCTAGCGGGGCCAATTACAATGAGCAGTTCTTC.

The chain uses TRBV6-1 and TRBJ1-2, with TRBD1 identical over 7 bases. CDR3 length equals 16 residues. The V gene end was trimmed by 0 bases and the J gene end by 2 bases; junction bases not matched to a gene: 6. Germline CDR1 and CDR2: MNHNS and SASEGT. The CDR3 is CASSEANRGRNYGYTF. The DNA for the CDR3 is TGTGCCAGCAGTGAAGCCAACAGGGGCAGGAACTATGGCTACACCTTC.

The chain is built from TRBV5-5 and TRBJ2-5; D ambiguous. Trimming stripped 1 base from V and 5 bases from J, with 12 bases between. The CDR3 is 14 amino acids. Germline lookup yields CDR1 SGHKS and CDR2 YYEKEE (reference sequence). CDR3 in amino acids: CASSLSVMRETQYF. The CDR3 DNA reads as TGTGCCAGCAGCTTGTCGGTGATGCGGGAGACCCAGTACTTC. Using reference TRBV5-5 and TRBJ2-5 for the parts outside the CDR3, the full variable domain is DAGVTQSPTHLIKTRGQQVTLRCSPISGHKSVSWYQQVLGQGPQFIFQYYEKEERGRGNFPDRFSARQFPNYSSELNVNALLLGDSALYLCASSLSVMRETQYFGPGTRLLVL.

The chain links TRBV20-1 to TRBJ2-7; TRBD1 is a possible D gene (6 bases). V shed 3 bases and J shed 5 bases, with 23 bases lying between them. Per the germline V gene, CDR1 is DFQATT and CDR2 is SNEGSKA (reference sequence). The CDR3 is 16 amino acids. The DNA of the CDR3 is TGCAGTGCTAGTGACGGAGTCGGGACACCAAACCACGAGCAGTACTTC. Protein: CSASDGVGTPNHEQYF.

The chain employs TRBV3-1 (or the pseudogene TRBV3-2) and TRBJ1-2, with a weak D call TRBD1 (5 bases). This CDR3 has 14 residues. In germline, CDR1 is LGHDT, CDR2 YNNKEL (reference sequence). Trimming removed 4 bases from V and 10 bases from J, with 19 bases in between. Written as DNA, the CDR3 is TGTGCCAGCAGCCCTACCGCGACAGTTAATACCTACACCTTC. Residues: CASSPTATVNTYTF.

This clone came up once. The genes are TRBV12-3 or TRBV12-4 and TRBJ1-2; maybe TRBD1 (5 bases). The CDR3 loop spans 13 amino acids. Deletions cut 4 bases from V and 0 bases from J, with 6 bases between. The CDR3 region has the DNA TGTGCCAGCAGTTCGACAGCTAACTATGGCTACACCTTC. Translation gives CASSSTANYGYTF.

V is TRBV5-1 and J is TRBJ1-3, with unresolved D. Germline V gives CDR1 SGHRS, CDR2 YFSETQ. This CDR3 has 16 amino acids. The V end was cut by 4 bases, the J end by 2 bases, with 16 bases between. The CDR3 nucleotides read TGCGCCAGCAGCCTCGACGGGGAATTAGCTGGAAACACCATATATTTT. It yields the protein CASSLDGELAGNTIYF.

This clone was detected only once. In DNA, the CDR3 is TGCGCCAGCAGCTTGGGCGGGGCTGCCAGAGATACGCAGTATTTT. Protein product: CASSLGGAARDTQYF. V is TRBV5-1 and J is TRBJ2-3; the D gene is possibly TRBD2 (6 bases). Germline V gene data show CDR1 as SGHRS and CDR2 as YFSETQ. The germline V and J ends were trimmed by 0 bases and 5 bases, with 13 bases remaining between them. The CDR3 is 15 residues long.

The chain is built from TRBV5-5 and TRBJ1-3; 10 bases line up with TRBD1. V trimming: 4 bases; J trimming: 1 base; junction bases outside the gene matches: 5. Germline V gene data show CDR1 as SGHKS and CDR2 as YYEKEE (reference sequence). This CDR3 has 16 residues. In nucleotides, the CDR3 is TGTGCCAGCAGCCGAGGGACAGGGGCTTCTGGAAACACCATATATTTT. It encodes CASSRGTGASGNTIYF.

DNA for the CDR3: TGTGCCAGTAGTGACAGGACCTCTGGAAACACCATATATTTT. It is translated as CASSDRTSGNTIYF. The chain carries TRBV19 and TRBJ1-3; D is perhaps TRBD1 (6 bases). CDR1 LNHDA and CDR2 SQIVND come from the germline V gene (reference sequence). This CDR3 has 14 residues. The V and J ends lost 5 bases and 0 bases respectively, with 8 bases between them.

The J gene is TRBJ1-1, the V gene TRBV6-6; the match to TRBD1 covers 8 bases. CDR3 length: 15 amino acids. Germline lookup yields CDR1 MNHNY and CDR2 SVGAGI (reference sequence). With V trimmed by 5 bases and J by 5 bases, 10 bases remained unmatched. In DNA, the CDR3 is TGTGCCAGCAGTCCGACAGGGGTCGGTCGTACTGAAGCTTTCTTT. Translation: CASSPTGVGRTEAFF.

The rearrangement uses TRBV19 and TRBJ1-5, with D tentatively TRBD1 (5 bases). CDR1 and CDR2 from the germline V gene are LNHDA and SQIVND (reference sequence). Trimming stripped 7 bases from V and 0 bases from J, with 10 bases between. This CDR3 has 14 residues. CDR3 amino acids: CASTPTGSNQPQHF. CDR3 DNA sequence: TGTGCCAGTACCCCAACAGGTAGCAATCAGCCCCAGCATTTT.

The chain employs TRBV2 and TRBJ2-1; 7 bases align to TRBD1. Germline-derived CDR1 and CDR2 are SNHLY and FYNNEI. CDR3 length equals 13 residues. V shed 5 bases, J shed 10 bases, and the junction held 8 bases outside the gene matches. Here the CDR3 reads CASSKWDSPEQFF. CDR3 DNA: TGTGCCAGCAGTAAATGGGACAGCCCAGAGCAGTTCTTC.

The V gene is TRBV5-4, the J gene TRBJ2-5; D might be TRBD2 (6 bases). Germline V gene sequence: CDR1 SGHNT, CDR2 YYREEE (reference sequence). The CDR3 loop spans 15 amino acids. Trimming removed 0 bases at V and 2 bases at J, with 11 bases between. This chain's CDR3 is CASSLASLAQETQYF. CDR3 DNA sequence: TGTGCCAGCAGCTTGGCCTCACTAGCACAAGAGACCCAGTACTTC.

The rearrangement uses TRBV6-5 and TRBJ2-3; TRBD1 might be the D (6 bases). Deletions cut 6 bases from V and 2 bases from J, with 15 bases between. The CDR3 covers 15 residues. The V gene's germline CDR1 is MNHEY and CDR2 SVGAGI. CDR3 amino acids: CASSRDTTSTDTQYF. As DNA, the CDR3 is TGTGCCAGCAGCCGGGACACTACTTCCACAGATACGCAGTATTTT.